Described below is a single TCR beta chain sequence and its context. Its antigen is unidentified. The CDR3 extends over 15 amino acids. J gave up 5 bases and V 9 bases, and 14 bases lay outside the gene matches. The germline CDR1 and CDR2 sequences are LNHDA and SQIVND (reference sequence). The data were taken from a study of T cell responses to AZD1222 COVID-19 vaccine. Overall study: Second-dose timings of about 4 or about 12 weeks were pooled. Overall study results and limits: Seropositivity was recorded at baseline in only six AZD1222 recipients.

Produced via immunoSEQ multiplex PCR; TCRdb's table is partial and in-frame only. The data show about 120,000 clones, 70% to 90% seen once. This TCR was sampled from an adult in good health. This specimen consisted of peripheral blood, obtained on day 0 of AZD1222 vaccination. V is TRBV19 and J is TRBJ1-1, with 8 bases lining up with TRBD1. The chain's CDR3 is CASHRQGRSRTEAFF. CDR3 in DNA: TGTGCCAGCCATCGACAGGGGAGGTCTAGAACTGAAGCTTTCTTT.